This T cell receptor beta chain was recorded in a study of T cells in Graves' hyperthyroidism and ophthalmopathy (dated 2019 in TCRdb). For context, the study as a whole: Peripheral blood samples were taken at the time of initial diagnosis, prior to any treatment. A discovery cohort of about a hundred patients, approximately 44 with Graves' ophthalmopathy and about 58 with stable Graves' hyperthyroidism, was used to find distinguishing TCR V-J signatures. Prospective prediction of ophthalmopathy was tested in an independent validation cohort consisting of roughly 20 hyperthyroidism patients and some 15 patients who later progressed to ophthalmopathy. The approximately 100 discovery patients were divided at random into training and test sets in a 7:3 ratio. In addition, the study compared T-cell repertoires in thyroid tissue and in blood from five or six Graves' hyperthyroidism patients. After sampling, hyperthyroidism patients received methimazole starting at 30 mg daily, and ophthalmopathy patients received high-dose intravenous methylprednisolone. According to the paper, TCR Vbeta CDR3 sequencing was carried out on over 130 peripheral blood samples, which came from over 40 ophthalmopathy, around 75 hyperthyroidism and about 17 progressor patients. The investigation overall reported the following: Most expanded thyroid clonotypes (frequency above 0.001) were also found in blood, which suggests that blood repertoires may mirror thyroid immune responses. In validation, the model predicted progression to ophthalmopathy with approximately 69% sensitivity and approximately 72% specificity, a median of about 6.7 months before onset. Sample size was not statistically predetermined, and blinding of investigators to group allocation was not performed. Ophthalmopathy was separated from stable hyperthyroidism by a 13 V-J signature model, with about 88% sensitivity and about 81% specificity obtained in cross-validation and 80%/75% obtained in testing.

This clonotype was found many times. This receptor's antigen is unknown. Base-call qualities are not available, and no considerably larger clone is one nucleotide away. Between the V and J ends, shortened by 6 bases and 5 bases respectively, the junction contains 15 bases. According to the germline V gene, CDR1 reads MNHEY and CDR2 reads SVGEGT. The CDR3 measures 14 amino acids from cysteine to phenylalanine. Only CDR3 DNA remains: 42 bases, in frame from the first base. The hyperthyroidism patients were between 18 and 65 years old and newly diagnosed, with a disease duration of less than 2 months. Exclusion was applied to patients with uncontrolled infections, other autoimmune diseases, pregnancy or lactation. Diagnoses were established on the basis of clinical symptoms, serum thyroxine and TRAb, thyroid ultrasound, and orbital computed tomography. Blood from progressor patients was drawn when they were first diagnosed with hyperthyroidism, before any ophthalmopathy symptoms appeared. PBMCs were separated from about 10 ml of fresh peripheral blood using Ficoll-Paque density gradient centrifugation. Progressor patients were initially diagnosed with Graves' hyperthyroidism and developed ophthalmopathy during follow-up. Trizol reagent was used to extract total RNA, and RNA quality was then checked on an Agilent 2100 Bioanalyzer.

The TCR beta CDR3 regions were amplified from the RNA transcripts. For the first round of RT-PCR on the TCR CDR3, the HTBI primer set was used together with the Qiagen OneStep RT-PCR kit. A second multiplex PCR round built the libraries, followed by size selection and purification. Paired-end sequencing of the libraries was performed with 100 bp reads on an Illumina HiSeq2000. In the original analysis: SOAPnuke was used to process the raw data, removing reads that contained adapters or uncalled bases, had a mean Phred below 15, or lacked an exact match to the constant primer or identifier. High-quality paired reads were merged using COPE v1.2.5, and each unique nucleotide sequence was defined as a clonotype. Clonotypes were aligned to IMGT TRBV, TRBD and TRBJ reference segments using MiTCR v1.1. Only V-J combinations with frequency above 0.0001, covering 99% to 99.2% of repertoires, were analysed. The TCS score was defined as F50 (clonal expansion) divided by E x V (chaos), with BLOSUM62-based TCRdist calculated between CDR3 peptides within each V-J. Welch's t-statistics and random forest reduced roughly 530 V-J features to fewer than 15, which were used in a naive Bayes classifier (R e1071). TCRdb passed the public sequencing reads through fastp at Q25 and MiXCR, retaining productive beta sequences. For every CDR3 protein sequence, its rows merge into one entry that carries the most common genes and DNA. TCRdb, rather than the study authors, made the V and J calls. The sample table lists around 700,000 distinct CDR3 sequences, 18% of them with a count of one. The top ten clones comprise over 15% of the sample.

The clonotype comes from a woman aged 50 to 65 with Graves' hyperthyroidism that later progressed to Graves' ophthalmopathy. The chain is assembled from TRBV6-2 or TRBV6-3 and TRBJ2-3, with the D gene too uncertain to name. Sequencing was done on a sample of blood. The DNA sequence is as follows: TGTGCCAGCAGACTACGACCCGCGAGAGATACGCAGTATTTT. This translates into CASRLRPARDTQYF.